A selection of T cell receptor beta chains follows, all from one sample in a study of CD8 T cells in Susac syndrome. Via MiXCR, TCRdb re-called the immunoSEQ multiplex PCR reads, giving one row per CDR3 protein. The sample includes 200,000 or so distinct CDR3 sequences, roughly 96% of them seen just once. The sequencing sample was made of CD4+ T cells from PBMCs. Every receptor here comes from a human donor with multiple sclerosis. CDR3s include the opening cysteine and the closing phenylalanine or tryptophan. Each record gives: D gene, V gene, J gene, CDR3 protein. D genes are given only for firm matches.

D gene: TRBD1; V gene: TRBV20-1; J gene: TRBJ1-3; CDR3 protein: CSAQQGIRNTIYF
D gene: NA; V gene: TRBV7-8; J gene: TRBJ2-2; CDR3 protein: CASRNSRGLNTGELFF
D gene: NA; V gene: TRBV6-5; J gene: TRBJ2-5; CDR3 protein: CASSSSFPETQYF
D gene: TRBD2; V gene: TRBV20-1; J gene: TRBJ2-7; CDR3 protein: CSASWRGRSYEQYF
D gene: NA; V gene: TRBV3-1; J gene: TRBJ2-1; CDR3 protein: CASSQANSGGYEQFF
D gene: NA; V gene: TRBV20-1; J gene: TRBJ1-4; CDR3 protein: CSAIVQGTEKLFF
D gene: TRBD2; V gene: TRBV18; J gene: TRBJ2-7; CDR3 protein: CASSPGLAGNEQYF
D gene: NA; V gene: TRBV3-1; J gene: TRBJ2-1; CDR3 protein: CASSRDTGEQFF
D gene: NA; V gene: TRBV30; J gene: TRBJ2-1; CDR3 protein: CAWRGIGQGGNEQFF
D gene: NA; V gene: TRBV29-1; J gene: TRBJ1-4; CDR3 protein: CSVVGSRDRGNEKLFF
D gene: NA; V gene: TRBV12-3/TRBV12-4; J gene: TRBJ2-2; CDR3 protein: CASSLVPGELFF
D gene: NA; V gene: TRBV14; J gene: TRBJ1-2; CDR3 protein: CASSQDLVVGNGYTF
D gene: NA; V gene: TRBV18; J gene: TRBJ2-5; CDR3 protein: CASSRGRGRETQYF
D gene: NA; V gene: TRBV11-2; J gene: TRBJ2-6; CDR3 protein: CASSSHSGANVLTF
D gene: NA; V gene: TRBV27; J gene: TRBJ2-3; CDR3 protein: CASSFGDTQYF
D gene: NA; V gene: TRBV4-2; J gene: TRBJ2-6; CDR3 protein: CASSQEWQANVLTF
D gene: NA; V gene: TRBV5-6; J gene: TRBJ1-5; CDR3 protein: CASSRLDRDHSNQPQHF
D gene: NA; V gene: TRBV7-3; J gene: TRBJ1-1; CDR3 protein: CASSQGREDTEAFF
D gene: NA; V gene: TRBV3-1; J gene: TRBJ1-1; CDR3 protein: CASSGAANTEAFF
D gene: NA; V gene: TRBV6-5; J gene: TRBJ2-1; CDR3 protein: CASSYSRADNEQFF
D gene: TRBD1; V gene: TRBV29-1; J gene: TRBJ2-5; CDR3 protein: CSAGTGRGETQYF
D gene: NA; V gene: TRBV30; J gene: TRBJ2-3; CDR3 protein: CAWGEADTQYF
D gene: NA; V gene: TRBV30; J gene: TRBJ2-5; CDR3 protein: CAWSVLGYGTQYF
D gene: TRBD1; V gene: TRBV27; J gene: TRBJ2-7; CDR3 protein: CASATPTGTLYEQYF
D gene: TRBD2; V gene: TRBV5-1; J gene: TRBJ2-7; CDR3 protein: CASRYLAGGTYEQYF
D gene: TRBD1; V gene: TRBV29-1; J gene: TRBJ2-1; CDR3 protein: CSVSGTGVPYNEQFF
D gene: TRBD1; V gene: TRBV3-1; J gene: TRBJ2-3; CDR3 protein: CASSQSLTGALDTQYF
D gene: NA; V gene: TRBV30; J gene: TRBJ1-6; CDR3 protein: CAWKGANSPLHF
D gene: NA; V gene: TRBV24-1; J gene: TRBJ2-3; CDR3 protein: CATSDPSLPGTQYF
D gene: TRBD2; V gene: TRBV29-1; J gene: TRBJ2-7; CDR3 protein: CSALLSGSSYEQYF
D gene: NA; V gene: TRBV9; J gene: TRBJ2-5; CDR3 protein: CASSGRTRWGETQYF
D gene: NA; V gene: TRBV3-1; J gene: TRBJ2-1; CDR3 protein: CASSQDLGQMEFF
D gene: NA; V gene: TRBV10-2; J gene: TRBJ2-5; CDR3 protein: CASSARQETQYF
D gene: NA; V gene: TRBV24-1; J gene: TRBJ1-5; CDR3 protein: CATSEGKNQPQHF
D gene: TRBD1; V gene: TRBV6-1; J gene: TRBJ2-7; CDR3 protein: CASSVDQGQLPTYEQYF
D gene: TRBD1; V gene: TRBV10-3; J gene: TRBJ1-2; CDR3 protein: CAISARGQGFGGYTF
D gene: TRBD2; V gene: TRBV20-1; J gene: TRBJ2-3; CDR3 protein: CSASSGSSTDTQYF
D gene: NA; V gene: TRBV12-3/TRBV12-4; J gene: TRBJ2-7; CDR3 protein: CASSPGTGAPYSYEQYF
D gene: NA; V gene: TRBV9; J gene: TRBJ2-2; CDR3 protein: CASSVGSGPNTGELFF
D gene: TRBD2; V gene: TRBV20-1; J gene: TRBJ2-1; CDR3 protein: CSARDPLAGGRENEQFF
D gene: NA; V gene: TRBV30; J gene: TRBJ1-1; CDR3 protein: CAWSPARNTEAFF
D gene: NA; V gene: TRBV12-3/TRBV12-4; J gene: TRBJ1-1; CDR3 protein: CASSLEGRAFF
D gene: TRBD2; V gene: TRBV6-2/TRBV6-3; J gene: TRBJ2-5; CDR3 protein: CASSYSFTSGRMGETQYF
D gene: NA; V gene: TRBV20-1; J gene: TRBJ1-3; CDR3 protein: CSASRVTGNTIYF
D gene: TRBD2; V gene: TRBV6-6; J gene: TRBJ2-5; CDR3 protein: CASASGTGGTQYF
D gene: TRBD2; V gene: TRBV11-2; J gene: TRBJ2-3; CDR3 protein: CASSFTSTSMNTDTQYF
D gene: TRBD1; V gene: TRBV7-9; J gene: TRBJ2-7; CDR3 protein: CASSFLDRDYEQYF
D gene: NA; V gene: TRBV3-1; J gene: TRBJ1-6; CDR3 protein: CASSQEGSPLHF
D gene: TRBD2; V gene: TRBV29-1; J gene: TRBJ2-1; CDR3 protein: CSALAGSYNEQFF
D gene: TRBD1; V gene: TRBV6-5; J gene: TRBJ1-2; CDR3 protein: CASSWTGGDLYGYTF
D gene: NA; V gene: TRBV27; J gene: TRBJ2-1; CDR3 protein: CASSPTQLAYNEQFF